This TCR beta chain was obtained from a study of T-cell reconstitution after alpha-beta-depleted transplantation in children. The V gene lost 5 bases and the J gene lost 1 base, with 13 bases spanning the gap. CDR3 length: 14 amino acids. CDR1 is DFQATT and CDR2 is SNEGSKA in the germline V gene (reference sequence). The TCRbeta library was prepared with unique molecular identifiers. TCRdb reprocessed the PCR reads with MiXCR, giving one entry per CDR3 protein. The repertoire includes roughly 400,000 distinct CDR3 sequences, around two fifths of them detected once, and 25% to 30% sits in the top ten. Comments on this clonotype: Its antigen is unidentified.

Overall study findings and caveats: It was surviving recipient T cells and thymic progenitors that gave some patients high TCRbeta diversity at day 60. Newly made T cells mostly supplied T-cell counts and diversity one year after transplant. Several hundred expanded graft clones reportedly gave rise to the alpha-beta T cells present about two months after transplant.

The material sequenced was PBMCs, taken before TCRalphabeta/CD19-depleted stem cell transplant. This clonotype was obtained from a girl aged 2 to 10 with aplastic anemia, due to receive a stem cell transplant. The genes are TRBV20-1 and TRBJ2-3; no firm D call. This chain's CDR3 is CSAGRSQRTDTQYF. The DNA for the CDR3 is TGCAGTGCTGGCCGTTCGCAGCGCACAGATACGCAGTATTTT.